This TCR beta chain was identified in a study of neurological immune-mediated disorders. Overall study findings and caveats: The greatest TCR clonal expansion occurred in HTLV-1-associated myelopathy and the least in multiple sclerosis, which fell below healthy controls.

PBMCs stored at -80 C, numbering 2 million, were the origin of the unsorted libraries. On this clonotype itself: Its antigen is undetermined. A much larger clonotype is one base distant, so this may be a read error.

The making of cDNA relied on 5'RACE with 10-nucleotide random UMIs. TCRdb reprocessed the 5' RACE reads via MiXCR and lists one record per CDR3 protein. The table includes about 62,000 distinct CDR3 sequences, 4% to 6% detected once. Germline CDR1 and CDR2: SGDLS and YYNGEE. V lost 4 bases, J lost 8 bases, and 15 bases lay in between. The length of the CDR3 is 13 residues. This sequence originates from a woman between 50 and 59 years old with multiple sclerosis. The chain employs TRBV9 and TRBJ1-2; D gene ambiguous. Sequences were obtained from PBMCs. CDR3 amino acids: CASSKKVDWGYTF. The CDR3 DNA reads as TGTGCCAGCAGCAAAAAGGTCGATTGGGGCTACACCTTC. The full variable domain, in which reference TRBV9 and TRBJ1-2 provide the parts outside the CDR3, is DSGVTQTPKHLITATGQRVTLRCSPRSGDLSVYWYQQSLDQGLQFLIQYYNGEERAKGNILERFSAQQFPDLHSELNLSSLELGDSALYFCASSKKVDWGYTFGSGTRLTVV.